Each of the 20 T cell receptor beta chains below was sequenced from the same sample in a study of T cell repertoires in cytomegalovirus infection. Their antigens are not known. TCRdb re-derived calls from the reads in MiXCR, one entry per CDR3 protein. The sample includes approximately 120,000 distinct CDR3 sequences, more than 30% of them seen just once. The sequences come from CD8+ T cells from cultured PBMCs, collected from culture after CMV antigen stimulation. Source of these receptors: a human donor in good health (CMV status not recorded). Some clones in this sample may be carry-over from other donors' samples.

This clonotype was seen a single time. The chain links TRBV4-1 to TRBJ1-5, with D possibly TRBD1 on 5 matching bases. V dropped 0 bases and J dropped 4 bases, with 16 bases sitting between them. This CDR3 comprises 17 residues. Germline CDR1 reads MGHRA; CDR2 reads YSYEKL. CDR3 residues: CASSQEARQGGNQPQHF. For the CDR3, the DNA is TGCGCCAGCAGCCAAGAAGCGAGGCAGGGTGGTAATCAGCCCCAGCATTTT.

The rearrangement joins TRBV12-3 or TRBV12-4 to TRBJ2-2; tentative D call: TRBD1 (6 bases). V lost 3 bases and J 6 bases, leaving 11 bases between the germline ends. The CDR3 covers 14 residues. The CDR3 region has the DNA TGTGCCAGCAGTTTGGTGGGGGCCCCCGGGGAGCTGTTTTTT. As protein: CASSLVGAPGELFF.

This rearrangement joins TRBV7-6 to TRBJ2-7, with 11 bases matching TRBD1. Germline lookup yields CDR1 SGHVS and CDR2 FNYEAQ. The CDR3 runs 12 residues. V gave up 5 bases and J gave up 6 bases; unmatched junction bases: 0. CDR3 region: CASSGTGGEQYF. CDR3 coding DNA: TGTGCCAGCAGCGGGACAGGGGGCGAGCAGTACTTC.

The rearrangement uses TRBV19 and TRBJ2-1; a possible D gene is TRBD2 (6 bases). This CDR3 region has 14 residues. The V gene's germline CDR1 is LNHDA and CDR2 SQIVND (reference sequence). V lost 3 bases, J lost 8 bases, and 14 bases lay in between. In nucleotides, the CDR3 is TGTGCCAGTAGTATTCCCCTAGGAGGGGATGAGCAGTTCTTC. Its translation: CASSIPLGGDEQFF.

The chain has TRBV7-8 and TRBJ2-7, with TRBD1 matching over 7 bases. The CDR3 is made up of 14 amino acids. The trim removed 5 bases at V and 3 bases at J, leaving 7 bases unmatched. From germline, CDR1 is SGHVS and CDR2 FQNEAQ. In nucleotides, the CDR3 is TGTGCCAGCAGCGATAGACAGGGCCTCTACGAGCAGTACTTC. It specifies CASSDRQGLYEQYF.

This chain connects TRBV12-3 or TRBV12-4 to TRBJ2-5, with 9 bases aligning to TRBD1. Trimming removed 6 bases from V and 5 bases from J; junction bases left unmatched: 7. The CDR3 loop spans 14 amino acids. The CDR3 is CASRPVTGGETQYF. The CDR3 nucleotides are TGTGCCAGCAGACCCGTGACAGGGGGGGAGACCCAGTACTTC.

This clonotype has a count of ten or more. This chain links TRBV19 with TRBJ2-2; TRBD2 matches 8 bases. J was trimmed by 5 bases and V by 6 bases; bases with no gene match: 5. CDR1 LNHDA and CDR2 SQIVND come from the germline V gene (reference sequence). The CDR3 consists of 14 residues. In nucleotides, the CDR3 is TGTGCCAGTAGCCCCTTAGCGGGGACCGGGGAGCTGTTTTTT. It specifies CASSPLAGTGELFF.

This clonotype was detected a few times. V gene TRBV12-3 or TRBV12-4 combines with J gene TRBJ1-4; 7 bases align to TRBD1. Trimming at V came to 6 bases and at J to 7 bases, leaving 2 bases not matched to a gene. The CDR3 is made up of 12 amino acids. In DNA, the CDR3 is TGTGCCAGCAGCCCAGGGGGTGAAAAACTGTTTTTT. As protein: CASSPGGEKLFF.

This clonotype has a handful of counts. The rearrangement links TRBV24-1 to TRBJ1-1; D is undetermined. Trimming cost V 3 bases and J 2 bases, with 15 bases left between them. Germline CDR1 and CDR2: KGHDR and SFDVKD. The CDR3 extends over 16 amino acids. The CDR3 nucleotides read TGTGCCACCAGTGATCGTCAAGGACGGCTCAACACTGAAGCTTTCTTT. Translation gives CATSDRQGRLNTEAFF.

The J gene is TRBJ1-1, the V gene TRBV27, with D tentatively TRBD1 (5 bases). This CDR3 has 14 residues. V lost 5 bases and J 6 bases, leaving 16 bases between the germline ends. Per germline, CDR1 MNHEY and CDR2 SMNVEV (reference sequence). The CDR3 DNA sequence: TGTGCCAGCAGTCCCTGGGGCGATCGACCTGAAGCTTTCTTT. It encodes CASSPWGDRPEAFF.

J is TRBJ1-1 and V is TRBV5-6; 8 positions match TRBD1. Germline V gives CDR1 SGHDT, CDR2 YYEEEE. There are 14 residues in the CDR3. Trimming at V came to 4 bases and at J to 11 bases, leaving 13 bases not matched to a gene. The CDR3: CASSQGQDSEEAFF. The CDR3 DNA reads TGTGCCAGCAGCCAGGGACAGGACTCGGAAGAGGCTTTCTTT.

This clonotype was detected only a few times. The gene calls are TRBV18 and TRBJ2-7; TRBD1 matches at 7 bases. The CDR3 runs 15 residues. V was clipped by 2 bases and J by 0 bases; unmatched bases: 4. Germline V gene data show CDR1 as KGHSH and CDR2 as LQKENI. The CDR3 reads CASSPKDRSSYEQYF. CDR3 sequence (DNA): TGTGCCAGCTCACCAAAGGACAGGAGCTCCTACGAGCAGTACTTC.

The chain combines TRBV7-6 with TRBJ1-1; D remains unclear. This CDR3 spans 13 amino acids. CDR1 is SGHVS, CDR2 FNYEAQ, per germline. V shed 5 bases and J shed 4 bases, with 11 bases lying between them. As DNA, the CDR3 is TGTGCCAGCAGCCCCTATCTGGGCACTGAAGCTTTCTTT. Amino acids: CASSPYLGTEAFF.

V usage is TRBV7-9 and J usage is TRBJ2-7; D might be TRBD1 (5 bases). The CDR3 consists of 14 residues. The germline gives CDR1 SEHNR, CDR2 FQNEAQ (reference sequence). The ends were cut back, 3 bases at V and 2 bases at J, with 11 bases in the middle. CDR3 loop: CASSFVGQAYEQYF. The DNA for the CDR3 is TGTGCCAGCAGCTTCGTCGGACAAGCCTACGAGCAGTACTTC.

This clonotype was seen only a few times. CDR3 DNA sequence: TGTGCCAGCAGCCAAGTGCGTTATCCCGGGGAGCTGTTTTTT. Translated, it gives CASSQVRYPGELFF. V usage is TRBV14 and J usage is TRBJ2-2; D is unresolved. The CDR3 length is 14 residues. Trimming cost V 1 base and J 6 bases, with 9 bases left between them. In germline, CDR1 is SGHDN, CDR2 FVKESK.

The chain has TRBV9 and TRBJ2-7, with D uncertain. Trimming left V 0 bases short and J 5 bases short, with 15 bases between. Looked up from germline, CDR1 is SGDLS and CDR2 is YYNGEE. The CDR3 spans 15 residues. CDR3 protein: CASSVESQNAHEQYF. The CDR3 nucleotides are TGTGCCAGCAGCGTAGAGTCCCAGAACGCCCACGAGCAGTACTTC.

The chain uses TRBV5-5 and TRBJ2-3, with D maybe TRBD1 (5 bases). CDR3 size: 15 residues. CDR1 and CDR2 from the germline V gene are SGHKS and YYEKEE (reference sequence). Between the trimmed V and J ends, which lost 0 bases and 1 base, there was a span of 9 bases. CDR3 protein: CASSLGWGGTDTQYF. CDR3 DNA: TGTGCCAGCAGCTTGGGTTGGGGCGGCACAGATACGCAGTATTTT.

This clonotype occurred a few times. The J gene is TRBJ1-6, the V gene TRBV7-6; 10 bases fit TRBD1. This CDR3 is built from 18 residues. The germline gives CDR1 SGHVS, CDR2 FNYEAQ. The J segment lost 10 bases and the V segment lost 5 bases, leaving 17 bases of the junction unmatched. As DNA, the CDR3 is TGTGCCAGCAGCCTACTCCCTGGACAGGGGGAGGAAAACTCACCCCTCCACTTT. This gives the protein CASSLLPGQGEENSPLHF.

This clonotype occurred many times. This sequence joins TRBV7-9 and TRBJ1-5, with no clear D. CDR1 and CDR2 from the germline V gene are SEHNR and FQNEAQ (reference sequence). V was clipped by 0 bases and J by 6 bases, with 9 bases between them. The CDR3 runs 14 residues. Written as DNA, the CDR3 is TGTGCCAGCAGCTTAGCAGGGTTCGGTCAGCCCCAGCATTTT. As protein: CASSLAGFGQPQHF.

This clonotype came up many times. V is TRBV10-3 and J is TRBJ2-7, with a tentative D call TRBD1 (6 bases). Trimming left V 10 bases short and J 4 bases short, with 14 bases between. The germline CDR1 and CDR2 sequences are ENHRY and SYGVKD. CDR3 length: 12 residues. For the CDR3, the DNA is TGTGCCACACTCGACAGGAGATACGAGCAGTACTTC. It codes for CATLDRRYEQYF.